The sequence of this TCR beta chain was determined in a study of chemoradiotherapy in HPV16-positive cancers (dated by TCRdb to 2022 to 2024). About the full investigation: Candidate HPV-specific T-cell clones and common TCR motifs were defined by functional T-cell assays performed on cells from a couple of HPV16-positive patients. Whether T-cell immunity against the HPV oncoproteins E6 and E7 changes during chemoradiotherapy and whether survival is affected by this immunity were examined in the study. The candidate HPV-specific TCRs and motifs were then tracked in TCR repertoires from 86 patients with HPV-related cancers. What the research found in general, with its limitations: Expansion of candidate HPV-specific clones and E7-related TCR motifs was observed in the tumor microenvironment during treatment, whereas no such expansion was observed for non-HPV-specific T cells. The functional definition of HPV-specific T cells came from only a couple of HPV16-positive patients, and the survival association was reported for HPV16-positive patients. In HPV16-positive patients, expansion of HPV-responsive T cells during chemoradiotherapy was associated with improved recurrence-free survival.

Repertoires were sampled repeatedly over the course of chemoradiotherapy so that clonal expansion in the tumor microenvironment could be followed. To note about this clone: Its target antigen remains unknown. No qualities accompany the bases; no much larger clone lies one base away.

The CDR3 runs 15 amino acids, cysteine and phenylalanine included. Of the read, only the CDR3 DNA is kept; its 45 bases are in frame from base 1. Trimming costs V 3 bases and J 2 bases, and their ends lie 12 bases apart. From the germline V gene (reference sequence), CDR1 is LNHDA and CDR2 is SQIVND. Library preparation was by the immunoSEQ multiplex PCR assay. What TCRdb holds here is the immuneACCESS table cut down to in-frame rearrangements. Part of the clones is not present; checked against another copy, under half of the missing clones reflect an unresolved V gene, and the others are unexplained. For this sample there are roughly 34,000 clones; about 88% appear just once. The top ten hold around 1.9% of the sample.

The chain links TRBV19 with TRBJ2-3, and possibly TRBD2, on 6 matching bases. Source: blood, taken from a patient who underwent chemoradiotherapy. This TCR came from a human donor with HPV-associated anogenital cancer. The CDR3 here reads CASSIYKGLTDTQYF. The nucleotides are TGTGCCAGTAGTATTTACAAGGGACTCACAGATACGCAGTATTTT.